This T cell receptor beta chain was retrieved from a study of cytotoxic CD8 clonotypes in ibrutinib-treated CLL. The overall study: After a median of approximately 70 months, some 14 patients stayed remitted and some twelve progressed; responses had been partial in some 25 and complete in 2.

The CDR3 extends over 15 amino acids. V was shortened by 3 bases and J by 2 bases, with 13 bases between the two germline ends. The germline V gene encodes CDR1 MNHEY and CDR2 SMNVEV (reference sequence). Method: immunoSEQ multiplex PCR; TCRdb's copy keeps in-frame clones and lacks some. The table records over 150,000 clones, 72% of them present only once. Material: PBMCs, obtained after 24 months of ibrutinib treatment. The clonotype was recovered from a human donor with chronic lymphocytic leukemia. The chain is built from TRBV27 and TRBJ2-5; D gene ambiguous. The CDR3 nucleotides are TGTGCCAGCAGTTTTCTGGCGGACCGACAAGAGACCCAGTACTTC. It encodes CASSFLADRQETQYF.